These T cell receptor beta chains were read from a single sample in a study of cytomegalovirus exposure and HLA in healthy donors. Profiled with immunoSEQ multiplex PCR; TCRdb holds only in-frame clones, not every one. The table records 100,000 to 150,000 clones, around 77% of them present only once. The specimen sequenced was PBMCs. All receptors derive from a male donor in good health and CMV-seropositive. Both conserved end residues are part of each CDR3. Fields, in order: V gene, clone size, D gene, J gene, CDR3 DNA, CDR3 protein. The D gene is left open where the match is weak. Clone sizes are given selectively: once, few, many, or a class where the clone is expanded.

TRBV5-6	.	.	TRBJ2-1	TGTGCCAGCAGCTCGGGACTTTGGCAGTTCTTC	CASSSGLWQFF
TRBV28	few	.	TRBJ1-1	TGTGCCAGCAGACTCCCATCTACAGGGAACACTGAAGCTTTCTTT	CASRLPSTGNTEAFF
TRBV5-1	.	.	TRBJ2-5	TGCGCCAGCAGCTTCCACGACGCGGAAGAGACCCAGTACTTC	CASSFHDAEETQYF
TRBV7-2	.	.	TRBJ1-2	TGTGCCAGCAGCCCCTCGCAGGGTCCCTATGGCTACACCTTC	CASSPSQGPYGYTF
TRBV15	.	TRBD1	TRBJ1-5	TGTGCCACCAGCAGGGCGACAGGGGCAAGTTATAGCAATCAGCCCCAGCATTTT	CATSRATGASYSNQPQHF
TRBV7-9	.	.	TRBJ2-5	TGTGCCAGCAAAGAATGGGGAGGAGATGTTCAGCCGGAGACCCAGTACTTC	CASKEWGGDVQPETQYF
TRBV6-4	.	.	TRBJ1-6	TGTGCCAGCAGTGGTAGAGGAAATTCACCCCTCCACTTT	CASSGRGNSPLHF
TRBV15	.	TRBD1	TRBJ2-6	TGTGCCACCAGCAGGGGACAGGGAGGAGATGGGGCCAACGTCCTGACTTTC	CATSRGQGGDGANVLTF
TRBV2	.	TRBD1	TRBJ1-2	TGTGCCAGCAGGGGGACAGGGGTAGGATATGGCTACACCTTC	CASRGTGVGYGYTF
TRBV5-5	.	.	TRBJ1-2	TGTGCCAGCAGCCGCTTTGGGCAGGGGAACTATGGCTACACCTTC	CASSRFGQGNYGYTF